Included here is one T cell receptor (beta chain) sequence, with context. The antigen is unknown. The junction departs from the called germline gene at one end, perhaps through a read error. In the PCR, 60 Vbeta and 13 Jbeta primers were used. Some clones are missing from TCRdb's copy, which holds only in-frame ones; the method was immunoSEQ multiplex PCR. The sample lists under 200,000 clones; roughly 80% were seen once. This sample is part of a study of cytomegalovirus exposure and HLA in healthy donors. Background on the study: In an earlier analysis, 117 million unique TCR beta sequences were found from about 180 million T cells. Findings of the study overall: Later genetic work tied a missense DCLRE1C variant to beta-chain V and J trimming. Further analysis, carried out later, found HLA-associated TCR beta chains more clonally expanded than equally common other chains.

This TCR was sampled from a woman in her late teens or twenties in good health and CMV-seronegative. Input material: PBMCs.

CDR3 DNA: TGTGCCAGTAGTCTAGACAGGGGGCCGGTGAATGAGCAGTTCTTC. It yields the protein CASSLDRGPVNEQFF. The chain combines TRBV19 with TRBJ2-1; 10 bases fit TRBD1. The CDR3 length is 15 residues. Germline-derived CDR1 and CDR2 are LNHDA and SQIVND (reference sequence).